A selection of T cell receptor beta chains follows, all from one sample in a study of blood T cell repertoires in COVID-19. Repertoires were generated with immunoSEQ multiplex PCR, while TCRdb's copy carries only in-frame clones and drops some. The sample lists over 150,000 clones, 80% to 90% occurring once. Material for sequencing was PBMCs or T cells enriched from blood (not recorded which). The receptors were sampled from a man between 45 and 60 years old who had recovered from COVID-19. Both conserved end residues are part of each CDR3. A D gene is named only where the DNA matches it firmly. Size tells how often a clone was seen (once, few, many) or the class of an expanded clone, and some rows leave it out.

TGTGCCATCAGTACTCAGGAGGACGGGGAGCTGTTTTTT	CAISTQEDGELFF	TRBV10-3	TRBJ2-2	NA	NA
TGTGCCAGCAGCCAAGGGGGAGCCTCCTACGAGCAGTACTTC	CASSQGGASYEQYF	TRBV4-2	TRBJ2-7	NA	NA
TGTGCCTGGAGTAAGGGGCTGGTAAGCAATCAGCCCCAGCATTTT	CAWSKGLVSNQPQHF	TRBV30	TRBJ1-5	NA	once
TGTGCCAGCAGCTTAATCTACAGCACTGAAGCTTTCTTT	CASSLIYSTEAFF	TRBV7-3	TRBJ1-1	NA	NA
TGTGCCAGCAGTCTGGACACTAACTATGGCTACACCTTC	CASSLDTNYGYTF	TRBV25-1	TRBJ1-2	NA	NA
TGTGCCAGTAGTATAGGAGCGGGGAGCACAGATACGCAGTATTTT	CASSIGAGSTDTQYF	TRBV19	TRBJ2-3	TRBD2	NA
TGTGCCAGCAGCCCCGCACAGGGTCGCACTGAAGCTTTCTTT	CASSPAQGRTEAFF	TRBV5-4	TRBJ1-1	NA	NA
TGTGCCAGCTCAGAACCGGGACTAGCGGGAAGCTCCTACGAGCAGTACTTC	CASSEPGLAGSSYEQYF	TRBV18	TRBJ2-7	TRBD2	NA
TGTGCCAGCTCCCTCCTAGGGGGCGCGTCATACTTC	CASSLLGGASYF	TRBV5-6	TRBJ2-7	TRBD1	NA
TGTGCCAGCAGCCGCGGGGGGAGAAACATTCAGTACTTC	CASSRGGRNIQYF	TRBV11-3	TRBJ2-4	TRBD2	NA
TGCAGCGTTAAATCCTCCGAGCAGTTCTTC	CSVKSSEQFF	TRBV29-1	TRBJ2-1	NA	NA
TGTGCTAGTGGTTCTGGGACAGAGAATGAAAAACTGTTTTTT	CASGSGTENEKLFF	TRBV12-5	TRBJ1-4	TRBD1	NA
TGCGCCAGCAGCGCCGGGACAGGACCTAGCACAGATACGCAGTATTTT	CASSAGTGPSTDTQYF	TRBV5-1	TRBJ2-3	TRBD1	NA
TGTGCCACCAGCAGAACAGGGACCACAGATACGCAGTATTTT	CATSRTGTTDTQYF	TRBV15	TRBJ2-3	NA	NA
TGCGCCAGCAGCGACCCCTCGGGGGGGAGGCAGTTCTTC	CASSDPSGGRQFF	TRBV5-1	TRBJ2-1	TRBD2	once
TGTGCCAGCAGCTTCCGGGGGTATGGCTACACCTTC	CASSFRGYGYTF	TRBV7-2	TRBJ1-2	NA	once
TGTGCCAGCCTCGAGGTATACGAGCAGTACTTC	CASLEVYEQYF	TRBV6-5	TRBJ2-7	NA	NA
TGTGCCAGCAGCTTCTCTAGCGGGGGGGCCGGTGAGCAGTTCTTC	CASSFSSGGAGEQFF	TRBV5-4	TRBJ2-1	TRBD2	NA
TGTGCCAGCAGCCCGGGACAGGGGGTTTATTATGAGCAGTTCTTC	CASSPGQGVYYEQFF	TRBV7-2	TRBJ2-1	TRBD1	NA
TGTGCCAGCAGCACCTTGACAGAAACTAATGAAAAACTGTTTTTT	CASSTLTETNEKLFF	TRBV5-6	TRBJ1-4	NA	NA
TGCGCCAGCAGCCCCCGGACAGGGTTGAACACTGAAGCTTTCTTT	CASSPRTGLNTEAFF	TRBV5-1	TRBJ1-1	TRBD1	NA
TGTGCCAGCAGCCCCAGTATTCAGGGGGCCTACGAGCAGTACTTC	CASSPSIQGAYEQYF	TRBV5-4	TRBJ2-7	TRBD1	NA
TGTGCCAGCAGTGCTCAGGGTAAGAACACTGAAGCTTTCTTT	CASSAQGKNTEAFF	TRBV2	TRBJ1-1	NA	NA
TGTGCCAGCAGCTTGGGGACAGGGGTGGCTTTCTTT	CASSLGTGVAFF	TRBV7-9	TRBJ1-1	TRBD1	NA
TGTGCCAGCAGCTTCAGGGGGACAGGGGGCGGGACTAATGAAAAACTGTTTTTT	CASSFRGTGGGTNEKLFF	TRBV11-2	TRBJ1-4	TRBD1	NA
TGTGCCAGCACCAAAGAGACAGGGGGGACCTACGAGCAGTACTTC	CASTKETGGTYEQYF	TRBV2	TRBJ2-7	TRBD1	NA
TGTGCCAGCTCCCTTACACCCCGGGGGAATCAGCCCCAGCATTTT	CASSLTPRGNQPQHF	TRBV18	TRBJ1-5	NA	NA
TGTGCCAGCAGTGGGGGACAGGGGGTATTTCAGCCCCAGCATTTT	CASSGGQGVFQPQHF	TRBV2	TRBJ1-5	TRBD1	NA
TGTGCCAGCAGGCGGGGGGGCGGGTACAATGAGCAGTTCTTC	CASRRGGGYNEQFF	TRBV6-5	TRBJ2-1	TRBD2	NA
TGTGCCAGCAGCCCAAGGACTAGCGCGAGCTCCTACAATGAGCAGTTCTTC	CASSPRTSASSYNEQFF	TRBV11-3	TRBJ2-1	TRBD2	NA
TGTGCCAGCAGATCGGGACTATCGGGACTCGGGGAGCTGTTTTTT	CASRSGLSGLGELFF	TRBV2	TRBJ2-2	TRBD2	NA
TGCGCCAGCAGCCCCAACAGGGTCGGATATGGCTACACCTTC	CASSPNRVGYGYTF	TRBV4-3	TRBJ1-2	NA	NA
TGTGCCAGCAGCACGATCGGTACCGGGGAGCTGTTTTTT	CASSTIGTGELFF	TRBV9	TRBJ2-2	NA	NA
TGTGCCAGCAGTGGTCACAGTTATGGCTACACCTTC	CASSGHSYGYTF	TRBV25-1	TRBJ1-2	NA	NA
TGTGCCAGCAGCTTAATGGGGGGAGTCTCCTACGAGCAGTACTTC	CASSLMGGVSYEQYF	TRBV7-3	TRBJ2-7	NA	NA
TGTGCCAGTACCCAAAAGTTTAGCATGAGTTATGAAAAACTGTTTTTT	CASTQKFSMSYEKLFF	TRBV4-2	TRBJ1-4	NA	NA
TGCGCCAGCAGCATGACCGGGACAGCCAATGAAAAACTGTTTTTT	CASSMTGTANEKLFF	TRBV5-1	TRBJ1-4	TRBD1	NA
TGTGCCATCAAAAGACAGGGTGGGGACACTGAAGCTTTCTTT	CAIKRQGGDTEAFF	TRBV7-2	TRBJ1-1	TRBD1	NA
TGTGCCAGCAGCTTAGTCAGGGTTGAGACCCAGTACTTC	CASSLVRVETQYF	TRBV7-2	TRBJ2-5	NA	NA
TGTGCCAGCAGCTTGGCGGCAGGGGCCCCGGCGGCTGAAAAACTGTTTTTT	CASSLAAGAPAAEKLFF	TRBV5-6	TRBJ1-4	NA	NA
TGTGCCAGCGGGGTAGGGACTCTCCATGAGCAGTTCTTC	CASGVGTLHEQFF	TRBV9	TRBJ2-1	NA	NA
TGTGCCAGCAGCTTACAGGGGGCGTACAATCAGCCCCAGCATTTT	CASSLQGAYNQPQHF	TRBV7-8	TRBJ1-5	TRBD1	NA
TGTGCCAGTAAGGGTCAGGGAACATATCAGCCCCAGCATTTT	CASKGQGTYQPQHF	TRBV19	TRBJ1-5	NA	NA
TGTGCCAGCAGTGGGCGACTAGCGGGGAGCAATGAGCAGTTCTTC	CASSGRLAGSNEQFF	TRBV2	TRBJ2-1	TRBD2	NA
TGTGCCAGCTCGTCACAGGGCACGGACACCATATATTTT	CASSSQGTDTIYF	TRBV18	TRBJ1-3	NA	NA
TGTGCCAGCAGCTTGTCTCGGATGGGGGGCACTGAAGCTTTCTTT	CASSLSRMGGTEAFF	TRBV5-4	TRBJ1-1	NA	NA
TGCGCCAGCAGCGGAAGACAGGGTCCGTTTGCCGGGGAGCTGTTTTTT	CASSGRQGPFAGELFF	TRBV5-1	TRBJ2-2	TRBD1	few
TGTGCCAGCAGAGGGACCTTGACAGGGACCTACGAGCAGTACTTC	CASRGTLTGTYEQYF	TRBV6-5	TRBJ2-7	TRBD1	NA
TGTGCCAGCAGCTTAACAGGGGATTCACCCCTCCACTTT	CASSLTGDSPLHF	TRBV7-3	TRBJ1-6	NA	NA
TGTGCCAGCAGGGGGACAGGGGGCGGGTCCGAGCAGTACTTC	CASRGTGGGSEQYF	TRBV2	TRBJ2-7	TRBD1	NA
TGTGCCAGCAGCTTAAGTCCGGGAGGGGAGCAGTACTTC	CASSLSPGGEQYF	TRBV11-3	TRBJ2-7	TRBD2	NA
TGTGCCACCAGCTCAGGGACAGCTAACTATGGCTACACCTTC	CATSSGTANYGYTF	TRBV15	TRBJ1-2	TRBD1	NA